This T cell receptor (beta chain) was captured in a study of low-dose radiotherapy and immunotherapy resistance in tumors. The overall study: Every two weeks, cyclophosphamide 200 mg/m2 was infused one day before radiation plus immunotherapy. Aspirin 300 mg was given orally each day for four cycles from cycle 1 day 1.

Time point defined: before trial treatment. Donors, who were enrolled in a single-arm phase I dose-escalation trial, received nivolumab, ipilimumab, aspirin, low-dose cyclophosphamide and low-dose radiotherapy. This CDR3 is 12 amino acids long. Germline CDR1 and CDR2: LGHNT and FRNRAP. V dropped 1 base and J dropped 6 bases, with 4 bases sitting between them. TRAV- and TRBV-specific primers, spanning alpha and beta chains, primed first-strand cDNA. The authors amplified TCRs for about 20 PCR cycles with a constant-region primer and a V-primer adapter. Amplifying the isolated mRNA was done by in vitro transcription. MiXCR was run by TCRdb on the reads, yielding one entry per CDR3 protein. Of over 65,000 distinct CDR3 sequences in the sample, 15% to 20% were seen once. This clonotype has ten or more counts.

The genes are TRBV12-5 and TRBJ2-1; D remains ambiguous. The TCR originated in a male donor with prostate cancer. This sample comprised PBMCs, obtained before treatment. The CDR3 coding sequence is TGTGCTAGTGGTTTGGGGACCAATGAGCAGTTCTTC. Its protein is CASGLGTNEQFF.